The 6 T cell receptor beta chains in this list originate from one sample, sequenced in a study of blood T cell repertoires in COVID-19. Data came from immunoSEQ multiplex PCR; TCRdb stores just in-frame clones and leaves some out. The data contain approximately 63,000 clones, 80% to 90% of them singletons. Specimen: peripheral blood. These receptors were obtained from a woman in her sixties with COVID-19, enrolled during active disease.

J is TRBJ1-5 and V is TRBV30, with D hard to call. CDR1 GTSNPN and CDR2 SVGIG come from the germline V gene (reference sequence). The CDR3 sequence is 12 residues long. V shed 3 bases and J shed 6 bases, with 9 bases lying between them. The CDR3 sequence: CAWSPAGQPQHF. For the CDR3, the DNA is TGTGCCTGGAGCCCCGCGGGTCAGCCCCAGCATTTT.

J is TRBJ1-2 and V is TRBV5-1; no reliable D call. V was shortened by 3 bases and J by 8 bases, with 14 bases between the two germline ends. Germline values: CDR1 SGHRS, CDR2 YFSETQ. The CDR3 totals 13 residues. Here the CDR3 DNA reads TGCGCCAGCAGCTCCGCACAGACCGCCGGCTACACCTTC. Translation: CASSSAQTAGYTF.

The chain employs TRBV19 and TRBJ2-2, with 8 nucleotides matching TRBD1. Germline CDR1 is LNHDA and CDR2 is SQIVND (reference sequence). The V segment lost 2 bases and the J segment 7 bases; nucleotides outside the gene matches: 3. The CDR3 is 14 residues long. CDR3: CASSITGGHGELFF. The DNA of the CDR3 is TGTGCCAGTAGTATAACAGGGGGTCACGGGGAGCTGTTTTTT. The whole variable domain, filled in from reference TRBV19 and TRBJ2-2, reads DGGITQSPKYLFRKEGQNVTLSCEQNLNHDAMYWYRQDPGQGLRLIYYSQIVNDFQKGDIAEGYSVSREKKESFPLTVTSAQKNPTAFYLCASSITGGHGELFFGEGSRLTVL.

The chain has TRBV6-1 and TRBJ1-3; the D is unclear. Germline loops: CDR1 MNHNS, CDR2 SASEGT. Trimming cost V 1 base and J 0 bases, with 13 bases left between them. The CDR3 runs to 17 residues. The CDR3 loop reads CASSEGVGQSSGNTIYF. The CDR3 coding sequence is TGTGCCAGCAGTGAAGGGGTTGGGCAGAGCTCTGGAAACACCATATATTTT.

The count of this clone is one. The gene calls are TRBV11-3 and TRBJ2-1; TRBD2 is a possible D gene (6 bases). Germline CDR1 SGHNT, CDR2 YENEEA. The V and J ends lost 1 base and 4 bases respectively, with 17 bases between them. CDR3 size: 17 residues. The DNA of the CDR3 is TGTGCCAGCAGCTTAGGCCGATTAGCGGACCCTTACAATGAGCAGTTCTTC. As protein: CASSLGRLADPYNEQFF.

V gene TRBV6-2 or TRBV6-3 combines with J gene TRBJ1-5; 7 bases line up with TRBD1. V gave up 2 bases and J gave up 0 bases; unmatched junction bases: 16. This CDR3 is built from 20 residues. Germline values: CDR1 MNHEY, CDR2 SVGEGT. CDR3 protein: CASSYIPGQSDWYSNQPQHF. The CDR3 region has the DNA TGTGCCAGCAGTTACATTCCGGGACAGTCAGATTGGTATAGCAATCAGCCCCAGCATTTT.